Reported below is one T cell receptor (beta chain). Antigen: not known. This entry is derived from a study of OX40 agonist ivuxolimab in advanced cancers. Study-wide context: Head and neck, renal cell, melanoma or hepatocellular carcinoma were the cancers that dose-escalation patients had. Regarding the study as a whole: Partial responders treated at 0.1-3.0 mg/kg exhibited clonal expansion among the lowest measured.

In germline, CDR1 is SGHAT, CDR2 FQNNGV. There are 16 residues in the CDR3. V was clipped by 0 bases and J by 1 base, with 9 bases between them. Sequenced by immunoSEQ multiplex PCR; TCRdb stores in-frame clones only, minus some. The sample has around 85,000 clones; about 90% are singletons. The source of this sequence is an adult with an advanced solid tumor such as melanoma, head and neck, liver or kidney cancer. Sequences were derived from CD4+ or CD8+ T cells sorted from blood, sampled in a trial of the OX40 agonist ivuxolimab. This chain connects TRBV11-2 to TRBJ2-2; D call uncertain. The CDR3 spells CASSLDSERNTGELFF. CDR3 bases: TGTGCCAGCAGCTTAGATTCGGAGAGGAACACCGGGGAGCTGTTTTTT.